These 3 T cell receptor beta chains were sequenced from one sample in a study of T cell responses to AZD1222 COVID-19 vaccine. The data were produced by immunoSEQ multiplex PCR, yet TCRdb's version contains in-frame clones alone and is incomplete. Of over 70,000 clones in the sample, over 85% were seen once. The sequencing used peripheral blood, collected 28 days after the second AZD1222 dose. The receptors derive from an adult who received the AZD1222 COVID-19 vaccine.

This clone came up once. The sample contains more than one DNA sequence encoding this CDR3. The chain employs TRBV28 and TRBJ2-7; D not resolved. V lost 2 bases to trimming and J lost 1 base, with 9 bases between them. CDR3 length: 14 amino acids. Germline V gene lookup returns CDR1 MDHEN and CDR2 SYDVKM. CDR3 sequence reads: CASSLVAGSYEQYF. The CDR3 coding sequence is TGTGCCAGCAGTTTAGTCGCAGGATCCTACGAGCAGTACTTC.

The gene calls are TRBV29-1 and TRBJ1-1; tentatively, D is TRBD1 (5 bases). This CDR3 contains 10 residues. Trimming pared 5 bases from V and 8 bases from J, leaving 9 bases between. Germline loops: CDR1 SQVTM, CDR2 ANQGSEA. CDR3 protein: CSVRGDEAFF. The CDR3, as DNA: TGCAGCGTTCGAGGGGACGAAGCTTTCTTT.

V is TRBV5-1 and J is TRBJ2-7; maybe TRBD2 (5 bases). V was pared by 4 bases and J by 7 bases, with 18 bases between. Germline loops: CDR1 SGHRS, CDR2 YFSETQ. CDR3 length: 14 residues. CDR3 amino acids: CASSPRTGEEEQYV. DNA for the CDR3: TGCGCCAGCAGCCCTAGGACTGGAGAGGAAGAGCAGTACGTC.